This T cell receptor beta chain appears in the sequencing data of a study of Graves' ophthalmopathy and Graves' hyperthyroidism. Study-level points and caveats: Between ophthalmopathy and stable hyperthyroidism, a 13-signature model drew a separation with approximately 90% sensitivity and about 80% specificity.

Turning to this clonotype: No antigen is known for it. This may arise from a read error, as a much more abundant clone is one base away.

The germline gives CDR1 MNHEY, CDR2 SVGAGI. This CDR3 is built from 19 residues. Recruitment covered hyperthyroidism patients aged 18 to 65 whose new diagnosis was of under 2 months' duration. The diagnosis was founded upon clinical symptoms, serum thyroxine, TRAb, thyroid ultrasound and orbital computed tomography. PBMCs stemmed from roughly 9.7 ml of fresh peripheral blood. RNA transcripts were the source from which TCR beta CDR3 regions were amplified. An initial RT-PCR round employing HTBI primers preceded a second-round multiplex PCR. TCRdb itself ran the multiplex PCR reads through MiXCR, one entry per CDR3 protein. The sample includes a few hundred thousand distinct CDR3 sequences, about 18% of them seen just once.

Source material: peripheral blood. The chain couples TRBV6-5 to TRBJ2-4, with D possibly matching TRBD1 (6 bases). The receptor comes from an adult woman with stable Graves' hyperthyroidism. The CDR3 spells CASSYFVTGKTLAKNIKYF. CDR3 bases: TGTGCCAGCAGTTACTTTGTGACAGGCAAGACCCTAGCCAAAAACATTAAGTACTTC.